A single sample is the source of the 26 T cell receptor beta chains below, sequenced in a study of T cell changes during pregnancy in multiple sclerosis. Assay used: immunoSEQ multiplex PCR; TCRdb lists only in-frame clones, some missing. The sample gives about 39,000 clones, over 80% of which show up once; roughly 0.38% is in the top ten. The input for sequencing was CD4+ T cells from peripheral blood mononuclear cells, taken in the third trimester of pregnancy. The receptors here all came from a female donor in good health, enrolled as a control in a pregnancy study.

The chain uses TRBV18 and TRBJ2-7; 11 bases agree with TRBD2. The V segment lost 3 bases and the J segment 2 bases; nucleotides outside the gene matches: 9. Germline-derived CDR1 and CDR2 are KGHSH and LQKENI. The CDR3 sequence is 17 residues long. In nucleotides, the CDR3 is TGTGCCAGCTCACCTTTAGCGGGAGGGTTAGGCACCTACGAGCAGTACTTC. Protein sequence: CASSPLAGGLGTYEQYF.

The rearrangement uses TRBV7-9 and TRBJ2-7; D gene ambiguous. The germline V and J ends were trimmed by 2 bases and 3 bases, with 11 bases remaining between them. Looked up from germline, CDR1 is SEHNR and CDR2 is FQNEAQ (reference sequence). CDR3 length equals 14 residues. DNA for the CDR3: TGTGCCAGCAGCTTACTGAGCGAGCACTACGAGCAGTACTTC. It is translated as CASSLLSEHYEQYF.

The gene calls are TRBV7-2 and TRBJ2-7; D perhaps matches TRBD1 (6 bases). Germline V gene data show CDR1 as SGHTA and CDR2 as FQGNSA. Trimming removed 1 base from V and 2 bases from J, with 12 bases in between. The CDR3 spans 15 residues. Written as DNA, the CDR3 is TGTGCCAGCAGCTTAGACAGGGCCGGGACCTACGAGCAGTACTTC. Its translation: CASSLDRAGTYEQYF.

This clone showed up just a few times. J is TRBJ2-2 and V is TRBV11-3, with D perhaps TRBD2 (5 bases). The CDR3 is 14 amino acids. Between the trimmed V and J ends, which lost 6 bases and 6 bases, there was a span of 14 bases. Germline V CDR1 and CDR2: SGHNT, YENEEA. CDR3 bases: TGTGCCAGCAGTTCTAGCAGAGGCGCCGGGGAGCTGTTTTTT. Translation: CASSSSRGAGELFF.

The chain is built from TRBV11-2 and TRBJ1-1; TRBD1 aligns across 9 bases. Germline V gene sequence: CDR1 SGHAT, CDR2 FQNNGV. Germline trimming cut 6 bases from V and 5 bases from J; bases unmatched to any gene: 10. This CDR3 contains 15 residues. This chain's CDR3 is CASSFHRGQGTEAFF. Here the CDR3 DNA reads TGTGCCAGCAGTTTTCACAGGGGGCAGGGAACTGAAGCTTTCTTT.

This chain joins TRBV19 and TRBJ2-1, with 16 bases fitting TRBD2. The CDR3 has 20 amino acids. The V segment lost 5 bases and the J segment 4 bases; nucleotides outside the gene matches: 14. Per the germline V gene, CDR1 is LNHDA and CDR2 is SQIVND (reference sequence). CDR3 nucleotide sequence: TGTGCCAGTAGTTCCGACCCGGGACTAGCGGGAGGGCGGGCATACAATGAGCAGTTCTTC. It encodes CASSSDPGLAGGRAYNEQFF.

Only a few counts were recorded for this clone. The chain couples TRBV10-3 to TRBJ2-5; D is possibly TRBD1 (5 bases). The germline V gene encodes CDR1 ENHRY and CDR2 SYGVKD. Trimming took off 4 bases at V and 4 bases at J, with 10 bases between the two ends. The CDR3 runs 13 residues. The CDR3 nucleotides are TGTGCCATCAGTGTAAGTCAGGGAGAGACCCAGTACTTC. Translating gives CAISVSQGETQYF.

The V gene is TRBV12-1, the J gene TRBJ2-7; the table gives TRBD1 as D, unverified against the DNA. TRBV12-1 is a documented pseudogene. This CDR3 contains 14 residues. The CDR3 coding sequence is TGTGCCAGCAGCTCGTCCGGGACAGTCTACGAGCAGTACTTC. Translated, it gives CASSSSGTVYEQYF.

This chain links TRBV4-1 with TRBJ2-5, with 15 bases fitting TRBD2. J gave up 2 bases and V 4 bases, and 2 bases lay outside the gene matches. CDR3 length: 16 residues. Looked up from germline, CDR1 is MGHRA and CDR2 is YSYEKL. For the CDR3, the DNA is TGCGCCAGCAGCCTCGGGACTAGCGGGGGGCAAGAGACCCAGTACTTC. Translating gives CASSLGTSGGQETQYF.

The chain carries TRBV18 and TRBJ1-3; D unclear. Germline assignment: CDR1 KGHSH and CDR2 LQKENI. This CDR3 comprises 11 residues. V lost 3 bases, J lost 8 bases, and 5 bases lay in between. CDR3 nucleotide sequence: TGTGCCAGCTCACCTCGGGACACCATATATTTT. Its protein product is CASSPRDTIYF.

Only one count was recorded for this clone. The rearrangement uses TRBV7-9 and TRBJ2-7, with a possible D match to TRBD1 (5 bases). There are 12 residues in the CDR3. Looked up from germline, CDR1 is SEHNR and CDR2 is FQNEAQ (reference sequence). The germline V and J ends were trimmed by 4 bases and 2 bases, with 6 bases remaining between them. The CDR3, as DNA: TGTGCCAGCAGCTCACAGGCCTACGAGCAGTACTTC. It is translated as CASSSQAYEQYF.

The CDR3 protein is CASSLDGTNQPQHF. CDR3 DNA: TGTGCCAGCAGCCTAGACGGTACCAATCAGCCCCAGCATTTT. This chain connects TRBV7-9 to TRBJ1-5; D call uncertain. The CDR3 extends over 14 amino acids. Trimming took 5 bases from V and 3 from J, leaving 11 bases between them. The germline CDR1 and CDR2 sequences are SEHNR and FQNEAQ (reference sequence).

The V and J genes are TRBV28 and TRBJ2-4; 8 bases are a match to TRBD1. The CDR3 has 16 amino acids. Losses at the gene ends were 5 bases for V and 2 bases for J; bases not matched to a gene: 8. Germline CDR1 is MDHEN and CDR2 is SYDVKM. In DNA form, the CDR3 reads TGTGCCAGCAGTGACCCCGGGACAGGACCCAAAAACATTCAGTACTTC. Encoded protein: CASSDPGTGPKNIQYF.

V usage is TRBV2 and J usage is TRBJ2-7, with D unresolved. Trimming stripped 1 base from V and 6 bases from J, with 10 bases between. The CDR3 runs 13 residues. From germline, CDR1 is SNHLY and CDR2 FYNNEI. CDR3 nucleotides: TGTGCCAGCAGTGAAGTTTTGGCCGCCGAGCAGTACTTC. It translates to CASSEVLAAEQYF.

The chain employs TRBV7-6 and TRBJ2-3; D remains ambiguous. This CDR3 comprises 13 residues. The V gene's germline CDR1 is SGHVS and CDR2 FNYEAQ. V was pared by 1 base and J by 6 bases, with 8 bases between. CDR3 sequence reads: CASSLDTWDTQYF. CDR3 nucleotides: TGTGCCAGCAGCTTAGATACATGGGATACGCAGTATTTT.

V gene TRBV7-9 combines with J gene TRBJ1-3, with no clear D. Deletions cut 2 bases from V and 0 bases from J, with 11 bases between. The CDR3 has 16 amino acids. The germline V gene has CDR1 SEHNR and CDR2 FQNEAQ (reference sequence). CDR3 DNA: TGTGCCAGCAGCTTACCGACCGGGAGCTCTGGAAACACCATATATTTT. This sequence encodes CASSLPTGSSGNTIYF.

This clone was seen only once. In DNA form, the CDR3 reads TGTGCCAGCTCACCACCGGGACTAGCGGGCACCGGGGAGCTGTTTTTT. Its protein is CASSPPGLAGTGELFF. V is TRBV18 and J is TRBJ2-2; 12 nucleotides agree with TRBD2. This CDR3 is built from 16 residues. Germline CDR1 reads KGHSH; CDR2 reads LQKENI. J gave up 4 bases and V 0 bases, and 0 bases lay outside the gene matches.

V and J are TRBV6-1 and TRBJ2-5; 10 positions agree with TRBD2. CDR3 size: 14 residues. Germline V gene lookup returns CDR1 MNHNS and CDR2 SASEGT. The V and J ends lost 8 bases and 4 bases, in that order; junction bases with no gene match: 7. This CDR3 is CASQREGRGETQYF. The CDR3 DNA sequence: TGTGCCAGCCAGCGGGAGGGCCGAGGAGAGACCCAGTACTTC.

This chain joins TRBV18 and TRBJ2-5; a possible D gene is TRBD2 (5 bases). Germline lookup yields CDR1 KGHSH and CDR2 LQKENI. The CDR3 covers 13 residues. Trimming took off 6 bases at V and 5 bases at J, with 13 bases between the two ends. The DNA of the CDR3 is TGTGCCAGCTCGACGACTAAATCGGAGACCCAGTACTTC. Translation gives CASSTTKSETQYF.

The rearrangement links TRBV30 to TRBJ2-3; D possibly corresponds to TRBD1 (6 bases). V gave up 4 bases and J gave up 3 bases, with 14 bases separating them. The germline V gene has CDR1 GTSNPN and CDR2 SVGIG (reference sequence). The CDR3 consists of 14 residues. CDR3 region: CAWNRAVSTDTQYF. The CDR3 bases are TGTGCCTGGAACAGGGCGGTCAGTACAGATACGCAGTATTTT.

Here the CDR3 reads CASSLRGMADEQFF. CDR3 DNA sequence: TGTGCCAGCAGCTTACGAGGGATGGCCGATGAGCAGTTCTTC. The V and J genes are TRBV7-6 and TRBJ2-1, with a weak D call TRBD2 (5 bases). Germline lookup yields CDR1 SGHVS and CDR2 FNYEAQ. The CDR3 has 14 amino acids. V gave up 2 bases and J gave up 8 bases, with 13 bases separating them.

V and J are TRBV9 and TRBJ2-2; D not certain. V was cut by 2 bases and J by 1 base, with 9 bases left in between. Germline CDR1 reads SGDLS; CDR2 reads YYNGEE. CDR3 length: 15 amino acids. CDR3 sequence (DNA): TGTGCCAGCAGCGTGGCTGGTATGAACACCGGGGAGCTGTTTTTT. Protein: CASSVAGMNTGELFF.

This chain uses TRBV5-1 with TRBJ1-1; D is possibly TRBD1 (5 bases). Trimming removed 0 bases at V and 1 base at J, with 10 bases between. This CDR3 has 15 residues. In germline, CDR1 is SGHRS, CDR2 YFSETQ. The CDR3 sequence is CASSLGRQPNTEAFF. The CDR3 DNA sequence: TGCGCCAGCAGCTTGGGTAGACAGCCGAACACTGAAGCTTTCTTT.

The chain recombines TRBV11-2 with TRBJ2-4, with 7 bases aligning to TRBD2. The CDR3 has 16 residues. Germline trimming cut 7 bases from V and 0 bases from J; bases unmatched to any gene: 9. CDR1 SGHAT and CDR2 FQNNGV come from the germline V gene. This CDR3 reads CASTPVGGGAKNIQYF. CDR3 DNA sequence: TGTGCCAGCACCCCGGTGGGGGGGGGAGCCAAAAACATTCAGTACTTC.

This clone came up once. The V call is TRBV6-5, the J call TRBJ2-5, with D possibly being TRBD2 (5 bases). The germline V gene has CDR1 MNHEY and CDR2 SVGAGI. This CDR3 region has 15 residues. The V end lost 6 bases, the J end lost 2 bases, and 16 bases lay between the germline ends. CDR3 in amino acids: CASSQGFRRQETQYF. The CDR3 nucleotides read TGTGCCAGCAGCCAAGGGTTTAGGAGGCAAGAGACCCAGTACTTC.

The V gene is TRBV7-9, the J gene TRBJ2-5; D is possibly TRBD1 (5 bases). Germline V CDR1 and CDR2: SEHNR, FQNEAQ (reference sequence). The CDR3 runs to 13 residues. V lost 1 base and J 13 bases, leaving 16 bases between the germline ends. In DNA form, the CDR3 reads TGTGCCAGCAGCTTAGAGGGCGGACACTTCCCGTACTTC. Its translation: CASSLEGGHFPYF.